This T cell receptor beta chain was identified during a study of monozygotic twins with inflammatory bowel disease. A template switching step added UMIs, each with a 6-nucleotide sample barcode. TCRdb re-called the 5' RACE reads, yielding one record per CDR3 amino acid sequence without DNA. The table lists approximately 160,000 distinct CDR3 sequences. From germline, CDR1 is SGHTA and CDR2 FQGNSA. The CDR3 is made up of 14 amino acids. Findings of the study overall: Telling apart the different T cell subtypes was not possible. IBD patients had lower TCRbeta diversity (inverse Simpson) than healthy co-twins.

Note on this clonotype: Its antigen is unidentified.

The TCR sequence derives from a human donor with ulcerative colitis or Crohn's disease, or a healthy co-twin of an affected twin (not recorded which). Sequencing was performed on blood. The chain carries TRBV7-2 and TRBJ2-3; TCRdb outputs TRBD1, but without DNA this stays unchecked. CDR3 sequence reads: CASSYGQGTDTQYF.